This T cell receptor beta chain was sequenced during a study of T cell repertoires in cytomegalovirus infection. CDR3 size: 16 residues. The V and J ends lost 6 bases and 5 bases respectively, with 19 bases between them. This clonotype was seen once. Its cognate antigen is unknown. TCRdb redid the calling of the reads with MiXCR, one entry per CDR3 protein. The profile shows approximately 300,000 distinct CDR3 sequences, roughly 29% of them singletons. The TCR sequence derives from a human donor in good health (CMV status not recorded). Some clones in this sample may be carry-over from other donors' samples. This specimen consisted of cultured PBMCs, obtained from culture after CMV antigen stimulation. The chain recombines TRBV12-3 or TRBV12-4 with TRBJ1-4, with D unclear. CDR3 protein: CASSPKGNRHNEKLFF. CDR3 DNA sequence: TGTGCCAGCAGCCCAAAGGGCAACCGCCACAATGAAAAACTGTTTTTT.